These T cell receptor beta chains were read from a single sample in a study of blood T cell repertoires in COVID-19. Measured with immunoSEQ multiplex PCR; TCRdb has only the in-frame clones, and not every one. Altogether more than 85,000 clones are present, approximately 84% being singletons, with the ten largest covering 25%. Sequenced: peripheral blood. The origin of the receptors is an elderly man with active or convalescent COVID-19. Both conserved end residues are part of each CDR3. The D gene is left open where the match is weak. Expanded clones are given a class, and other clones once, few, many or no size at all.

size: NA
D: TRBD1
J: TRBJ1-2
V: TRBV6-5
CDR3: CASSNHDRGYGYTF
DNA: TGTGCCAGCAGTAACCACGACAGGGGGTATGGCTACACCTTC

size: once
D: TRBD1
J: TRBJ1-1
V: TRBV7-9
CDR3: CASSDFGGGRNTEAFF
DNA: TGTGCCAGCAGCGACTTTGGAGGGGGCCGGAACACTGAAGCTTTCTTT

size: NA
D: NA
J: TRBJ1-5
V: TRBV10-2
CDR3: CASSAVGVGNQPQHF
DNA: TGCGCCAGCAGTGCCGTGGGCGTTGGCAATCAGCCCCAGCATTTT

size: NA
D: TRBD1
J: TRBJ1-1
V: TRBV6-2/TRBV6-3
CDR3: CASSHPGQGLTEAFF
DNA: TGTGCCAGCAGTCACCCCGGACAGGGTCTCACTGAAGCTTTCTTT

size: NA
D: NA
J: TRBJ1-4
V: TRBV18
CDR3: CASSPTRGGDEKLFF
DNA: TGTGCCAGCTCACCGACACGGGGCGGGGATGAAAAACTGTTTTTT

size: once
D: NA
J: TRBJ2-2
V: TRBV7-7
CDR3: CASSWSYVSGELFF
DNA: TGTGCCAGCAGCTGGAGCTATGTCAGCGGGGAGCTGTTTTTT

size: once
D: TRBD1
J: TRBJ2-1
V: TRBV19
CDR3: CASKPGQGALNSYNEQFF
DNA: TGTGCCAGTAAACCGGGACAGGGGGCGCTTAACTCCTACAATGAGCAGTTCTTC

size: few
D: NA
J: TRBJ1-4
V: TRBV30
CDR3: CAWSQGIPTNEKLFF
DNA: TGTGCCTGGAGCCAGGGGATCCCAACTAATGAAAAACTGTTTTTT

size: NA
D: NA
J: TRBJ1-2
V: TRBV30
CDR3: CAWSVPTRGNYGYTF
DNA: TGTGCCTGGAGTGTACCAACTAGGGGGAACTATGGCTACACCTTC

size: NA
D: NA
J: TRBJ1-3
V: TRBV7-8
CDR3: CASSEGLPGFAGNTIYF
DNA: TGTGCCAGCAGCGAGGGACTCCCGGGGTTTGCTGGAAACACCATATATTTT

size: NA
D: NA
J: TRBJ1-2
V: TRBV4-1
CDR3: CASSQGVFNYGYTF
DNA: TGCGCCAGCAGCCAAGGAGTCTTTAACTATGGCTACACCTTC

size: NA
D: NA
J: TRBJ2-7
V: TRBV19
CDR3: CASSMTDSSYEQYF
DNA: TGTGCCAGTAGTATGACAGATAGCTCCTACGAGCAGTACTTC

size: few
D: NA
J: TRBJ1-1
V: TRBV7-2
CDR3: CASSGRGGNTEAFF
DNA: TGTGCCAGCAGCGGGAGAGGTGGAAACACTGAAGCTTTCTTT

size: once
D: TRBD1
J: TRBJ1-1
V: TRBV28
CDR3: CASSPYRGLGLNTEAFF
DNA: TGTGCCAGCAGTCCCTACAGGGGCTTGGGCCTGAACACTGAAGCTTTCTTT

size: once
D: NA
J: TRBJ1-2
V: TRBV5-8
CDR3: CASSLQGLLLGYTF
DNA: TGTGCCAGCAGCTTGCAGGGGCTTCTGCTTGGCTACACCTTC

size: NA
D: NA
J: TRBJ1-2
V: TRBV2
CDR3: CANYREGIYGYTF
DNA: TGTGCCAATTACAGGGAGGGGATCTATGGCTACACCTTC

size: NA
D: NA
J: TRBJ1-4
V: TRBV5-5
CDR3: CASSGVSDEKLFF
DNA: TGTGCCAGCAGCGGGGTTAGCGACGAAAAACTGTTTTTT

size: once
D: NA
J: TRBJ2-1
V: TRBV7-7
CDR3: CASSPGGGPYNEQFF
DNA: TGTGCTAGCAGCCCTGGGGGGGGCCCCTACAATGAGCAGTTCTTC

size: NA
D: TRBD1
J: TRBJ2-7
V: TRBV2
CDR3: CASSEARSPTTGVPYEQYF
DNA: TGTGCCAGCAGTGAAGCAAGATCCCCTACGACAGGGGTCCCCTACGAGCAGTACTTC

size: NA
D: TRBD2
J: TRBJ2-2
V: TRBV28
CDR3: CASKKGLAYTGELFF
DNA: TGTGCCAGCAAAAAGGGACTAGCGTACACCGGGGAGCTGTTTTTT

size: NA
D: TRBD1
J: TRBJ2-1
V: TRBV2
CDR3: CASRKTGAPYTNEQFF
DNA: TGTGCCAGCAGGAAAACAGGGGCACCCTATACCAATGAGCAGTTCTTC

size: NA
D: NA
J: TRBJ2-1
V: TRBV9
CDR3: CASSVVLAAINEQFF
DNA: TGTGCCAGCAGCGTAGTATTAGCGGCGATAAATGAGCAGTTCTTC

size: once
D: NA
J: TRBJ2-7
V: TRBV28
CDR3: CASSRQAYEQYF
DNA: TGTGCCAGCAGTAGACAGGCCTACGAGCAGTACTTC

size: once
D: NA
J: TRBJ2-7
V: TRBV15
CDR3: CATSRTSGEQYF
DNA: TGTGCCACCAGCAGAACCAGCGGCGAGCAGTACTTC

size: few
D: TRBD2
J: TRBJ2-1
V: TRBV6-5
CDR3: CASTPSGGAGNEQFF
DNA: TGTGCCAGCACCCCCAGCGGGGGGGCCGGTAATGAGCAGTTCTTC

size: NA
D: NA
J: TRBJ2-7
V: TRBV2
CDR3: CASNLGAWEQYF
DNA: TGTGCCAGCAACCTGGGGGCTTGGGAGCAGTACTTC

size: few
D: NA
J: TRBJ1-1
V: TRBV7-2
CDR3: CASSTTGDTEAFF
DNA: TGTGCCAGCAGCACGACGGGGGACACTGAAGCTTTCTTT

size: few
D: TRBD2
J: TRBJ2-3
V: TRBV11-2
CDR3: CASSSASGGAGTQYF
DNA: TGTGCCAGCAGCTCGGCCAGCGGGGGGGCGGGTACGCAGTATTTT

size: once
D: TRBD1
J: TRBJ1-4
V: TRBV5-1
CDR3: CASSLPGQGEKLFF
DNA: TGCGCCAGCAGCTTGCCTGGACAGGGCGAAAAACTGTTTTTT

size: NA
D: TRBD2
J: TRBJ2-1
V: TRBV9
CDR3: CASSVVGGGLNEQFF
DNA: TGTGCCAGCAGCGTAGTTGGCGGGGGGCTCAATGAGCAGTTCTTC

size: NA
D: NA
J: TRBJ1-2
V: TRBV18
CDR3: CASSPRGSRDANYGYTF
DNA: TGTGCCAGCTCACCACGGGGATCCAGGGATGCCAACTATGGCTACACCTTC

size: NA
D: NA
J: TRBJ1-5
V: TRBV29-1
CDR3: CSVLSGGREQPQHF
DNA: TGCAGCGTTCTATCGGGGGGCAGGGAGCAGCCCCAGCATTTT

size: NA
D: NA
J: TRBJ2-2
V: TRBV30
CDR3: CAWSRQAITGELFF
DNA: TGTGCCTGGAGTCGGCAGGCTATCACCGGGGAGCTGTTTTTT

size: few
D: NA
J: TRBJ2-7
V: TRBV6-2/TRBV6-3
CDR3: CASSRGSLRSYEQYF
DNA: TGTGCCAGCAGTCGGGGGAGTCTGAGGTCCTACGAGCAGTACTTC

size: few
D: TRBD2
J: TRBJ2-7
V: TRBV5-6
CDR3: CASSLASGAYEQYF
DNA: TGTGCCAGCAGCTTGGCTAGCGGGGCCTACGAGCAGTACTTC

size: NA
D: TRBD2
J: TRBJ2-7
V: TRBV27
CDR3: CASSPRSGGTSLEQYF
DNA: TGTGCCAGCAGTCCCCGTAGCGGGGGGACGTCTCTCGAGCAGTACTTC